The 30 T cell receptor beta chains below come from one sample, sequenced in a study of shared clonotypes between healthy human individuals. Generated by immunoSEQ multiplex PCR, the TCRdb table keeps only in-frame clones and is missing some. The data show about 460,000 clones, roughly three quarters seen once. Material: PBMCs. The receptor set was obtained from a middle-aged woman in good health. Some clones in this sample may be carry-over from other donors' samples.

The genes are TRBV2 and TRBJ2-2, with TRBD2 identical over 11 bases. Trimming removed 4 bases from V and 6 bases from J; junction bases left unmatched: 4. Per germline, CDR1 SNHLY and CDR2 FYNNEI. The CDR3 has 15 residues. The CDR3 region has the DNA TGTGCCAGCAGTGGCCAGGGACTAGCGGCCGGGGAGCTGTTTTTT. Amino acid sequence: CASSGQGLAAGELFF.

The rearrangement joins TRBV7-8 to TRBJ2-3; 14 positions match TRBD2. Germline trimming cut 4 bases from V and 4 bases from J; bases unmatched to any gene: 4. CDR3 length: 16 residues. The germline gives CDR1 SGHVS, CDR2 FQNEAQ. The CDR3 spells CASSSGLAGVADTQYF. Written as DNA, the CDR3 is TGTGCCAGCAGCTCGGGACTAGCGGGGGTCGCAGATACGCAGTATTTT. The full variable domain, its missing parts supplied by reference TRBV7-8 and TRBJ2-3, is GAGVSQSPRYKVAKRGQDVALRCDPISGHVSLFWYQQALGQGPEFLTYFQNEAQLDKSGLPSDRFFAERPEGSVSTLKIQRTQQEDSAVYLCASSSGLAGVADTQYFGPGTRLTVL.

V and J are TRBV30 and TRBJ1-2; D is perhaps TRBD1 (6 bases). Germline V gives CDR1 GTSNPN, CDR2 SVGIG (reference sequence). The V and J ends lost 5 bases and 6 bases respectively, with 19 bases between them. The CDR3 loop spans 14 amino acids. The CDR3 nucleotides are TGTGCCTGGTTGGACAGTGACTGGTTGCATGGCTACACCTTC. This encodes CAWLDSDWLHGYTF. Combining the CDR3 with reference TRBV30 and TRBJ1-2 gives the whole variable domain SQTIHQWPATLVQPVGSPLSLECTVEGTSNPNLYWYRQAAGRGLQLLFYSVGIGQISSEVPQNLSASRPQDRQFILSSKKLLLSDSGFYLCAWLDSDWLHGYTFGSGTRLTVV.

The chain recombines TRBV7-9 with TRBJ2-7, with 8 bases lining up with TRBD2. The CDR3 consists of 16 residues. Per germline, CDR1 SEHNR and CDR2 FQNEAQ (reference sequence). J lost 2 bases, V lost 3 bases, and 9 bases had no gene match. CDR3 bases: TGTGCCAGCAGCTTTGGAGAGCGGGAGCATCCCTACGAGCAGTACTTC. It codes for CASSFGEREHPYEQYF.

This rearrangement joins TRBV30 to TRBJ2-2, with D possibly TRBD1 on 6 matching bases. The CDR3 is made up of 14 amino acids. Trimming removed 3 bases from V and 4 bases from J, with 12 bases in between. Germline CDR1 and CDR2: GTSNPN and SVGIG (reference sequence). CDR3 region: CAWSFLGGTGELFF. The CDR3 DNA is TGTGCCTGGAGCTTTTTAGGGGGCACCGGGGAGCTGTTTTTT.

The chain employs TRBV4-2 and TRBJ2-1; D is unclear. The CDR3 sequence is 13 residues long. V was pared by 0 bases and J by 6 bases, with 6 bases between. CDR1 is LGHNA, CDR2 YNFKEQ, per germline. The CDR3 here is CASSQDLINEQFF. The DNA of the CDR3 is TGTGCCAGCAGCCAAGATTTAATCAATGAGCAGTTCTTC.

Note on this clone: This sequence is one base from a far larger clone and is likely a read error. V usage is TRBV5-1 and J usage is TRBJ1-2; 11 bases line up with TRBD1. The germline V gene encodes CDR1 SGHRS and CDR2 YFSETQ. This CDR3 comprises 15 residues. DNA of the CDR3: TGCGCCGGCAGCTTAACCGGGACAGGGGGATTAGGCTACACCTTC. Its translation is CAGSLTGTGGLGYTF.

The chain couples TRBV2 to TRBJ1-3; D may be TRBD1 (5 bases). Germline values: CDR1 SNHLY, CDR2 FYNNEI. Trimming took off 10 bases at V and 0 bases at J, with 19 bases between the two ends. The CDR3 runs 16 residues. CDR3 DNA sequence: TGTGCCATCACGCCGAGGGCAGGGACCTCTGGAAACACCATATATTTT. Protein product: CAITPRAGTSGNTIYF. The entire variable domain, with the rest obtained from reference TRBV2 and TRBJ1-3, is as follows: EPEVTQTPSHQVTQMGQEVILRCVPISNHLYFYWYRQILGQKVEFLVSFYNNEISEKSEIFDDQFSVERPDGSNFTLKIRSTKLEDSAMYFCAITPRAGTSGNTIYFGEGSWLTVV.

The chain uses TRBV5-1 and TRBJ1-5; 7 bases are a match to TRBD1. Germline-derived CDR1 and CDR2 are SGHRS and YFSETQ. The CDR3 loop spans 14 amino acids. V shed 4 bases, J shed 3 bases, and the junction held 4 bases outside the gene matches. The CDR3 region is CASSQGEVNQPQHF. CDR3 DNA sequence: TGCGCCAGCAGCCAGGGGGAGGTCAATCAGCCCCAGCATTTT.

The chain joins TRBV5-1 to TRBJ1-1; D is undetermined. The CDR3 totals 16 residues. Looked up from germline, CDR1 is SGHRS and CDR2 is YFSETQ. V lost 4 bases and J 2 bases, leaving 18 bases between the germline ends. CDR3 DNA sequence: TGCGCCAGCAGCCTCTACGTTCCGACGGGAAACACTGAAGCTTTCTTT. This translates into CASSLYVPTGNTEAFF.

This clone was detected only a few times. The chain has TRBV9 and TRBJ2-1; D may match TRBD1 or TRBD2 (6 bases each). CDR1 is SGDLS, CDR2 YYNGEE, per germline. Trimming cost V 3 bases and J 2 bases, with 12 bases left between them. This CDR3 contains 15 residues. CDR3 nucleotide sequence: TGTGCCAGCAGCGAGAGGGGGGTACCCTACAATGAGCAGTTCTTC. Its protein product is CASSERGVPYNEQFF.

This clone was seen ten or more times. The sample holds other DNA sequences that translate to the same CDR3. This chain connects TRBV4-1 to TRBJ2-7; D is perhaps TRBD2 (7 bases). The CDR3 has 15 amino acids. The germline CDR1 and CDR2 sequences are MGHRA and YSYEKL. The V gene lost 4 bases and the J gene lost 1 base, with 14 bases spanning the gap. The CDR3 sequence: CASSPPGRGSYEQYF. CDR3 in DNA: TGCGCCAGCAGCCCCCCAGGGAGGGGGTCCTACGAGCAGTACTTC.

For this clone: A read error likely explains this, since a far larger clone differs by one base. The same CDR3 arises from other DNA sequences in this sample as well. This chain connects TRBV14 to TRBJ2-5; no clear D. Germline CDR1 is SGHDN and CDR2 is FVKESK. The CDR3 contains 11 residues. The chain's CDR3 is CASSQQETQYF. The CDR3 nucleotides read TGTGCCAGCAGCCAACAAGAAACCCAGTACTTC.

V is TRBV27 and J is TRBJ2-3, with D perhaps given as TRBD1 or TRBD2 (5 bases each). Trimming stripped 5 bases from V and 2 bases from J, with 14 bases between. The CDR3 has 15 residues. The germline gives CDR1 MNHEY, CDR2 SMNVEV (reference sequence). The CDR3 region has the DNA TGTGCCAGCAGTCACACCTTGGGGACCACAGATACGCAGTATTTT. Protein sequence: CASSHTLGTTDTQYF.

The chain links TRBV28 to TRBJ1-5; the D is unclear. The CDR3 has 15 residues. Germline loops: CDR1 MDHEN, CDR2 SYDVKM. The ends were cut back, 5 bases at V and 0 bases at J, with 11 bases in the middle. The CDR3 sequence is CASSRGAGSNQPQHF. The CDR3 bases are TGTGCCAGCAGTCGGGGAGCAGGTAGCAATCAGCCCCAGCATTTT.

This rearrangement joins TRBV28 to TRBJ2-7; no clear D gene. The V end was cut by 6 bases, the J end by 0 bases, with 6 bases between. CDR1 is MDHEN, CDR2 SYDVKM, per germline. CDR3 length equals 12 residues. The CDR3 coding sequence is TGTGCCAGCAGGGGAATCTCCTACGAGCAGTACTTC. Its protein product is CASRGISYEQYF.

In regard to this clone: The same CDR3 arises from other DNA sequences in this sample as well. The chain combines TRBV4-1 with TRBJ2-5; D remains ambiguous. Germline CDR1 reads MGHRA; CDR2 reads YSYEKL. Trimming left V 2 bases short and J 5 bases short, with 6 bases between. This CDR3 has 12 residues. CDR3 nucleotide sequence: TGCGCCAGCAGCCAACCCCGGGAGACCCAGTACTTC. Encoded protein: CASSQPRETQYF.

The V and J genes are TRBV30 and TRBJ2-3, with TRBD1 matching 9 bases. This CDR3 contains 15 residues. The V gene end was trimmed by 5 bases and the J gene end by 6 bases; junction bases not matched to a gene: 12. Germline CDR1 GTSNPN, CDR2 SVGIG (reference sequence). The chain's CDR3 is CAWRDRAGVTDTQYF. CDR3 coding DNA: TGTGCCTGGCGGGACAGGGCGGGCGTTACGGATACGCAGTATTTT.

This clone was seen a handful of times. This chain connects TRBV27 to TRBJ2-7; no definite D call. Germline V gives CDR1 MNHEY, CDR2 SMNVEV (reference sequence). Trimming stripped 6 bases from V and 3 bases from J, with 12 bases between. The CDR3 spans 13 residues. CDR3 amino acids: CASSPRVGYEQYF. In DNA form, the CDR3 reads TGTGCCAGCAGCCCTAGGGTGGGCTACGAGCAGTACTTC.

This rearrangement joins TRBV2 to TRBJ2-7; D gene uncertain. The CDR3 length is 13 residues. V was clipped by 7 bases and J by 1 base, with 11 bases between them. CDR1 and CDR2 (germline): SNHLY, FYNNEI. The CDR3 region is CASTPDVSYEQYF. DNA for the CDR3: TGTGCCAGCACCCCCGACGTTTCCTACGAGCAGTACTTC.

This chain links TRBV18 with TRBJ1-2; D call uncertain. V dropped 1 base and J dropped 2 bases, with 11 bases sitting between them. Germline CDR1 KGHSH, CDR2 LQKENI. CDR3 length: 15 amino acids. CDR3 loop: CASSPQPSGNYGYTF. DNA of the CDR3: TGTGCCAGCTCACCACAACCATCTGGGAACTATGGCTACACCTTC.

A note on this clone: The same CDR3 also results from other DNA sequences found in this sample. This chain uses TRBV28 with TRBJ2-5; D is unresolved. Trimming took off 2 bases at V and 5 bases at J, with 3 bases between the two ends. The germline V gene has CDR1 MDHEN and CDR2 SYDVKM. The CDR3 sequence is 11 residues long. The CDR3 DNA follows: TGTGCCAGCAGTTTAAGGGAGACCCAGTACTTC. Amino acids: CASSLRETQYF.

This sequence joins TRBV2 and TRBJ2-7; D possibly corresponds to TRBD1 (5 bases). The V end was cut by 7 bases, the J end by 2 bases, with 15 bases between. The CDR3 is made up of 14 amino acids. CDR1 SNHLY and CDR2 FYNNEI come from the germline V gene. CDR3 sequence: CASTRDRSPYEQYF. CDR3 nucleotides: TGTGCCAGCACCCGAGACAGAAGCCCCTACGAGCAGTACTTC.

The rearrangement uses TRBV7-9 and TRBJ2-7; 7 nucleotides agree with TRBD1. Germline CDR1 and CDR2: SEHNR and FQNEAQ (reference sequence). V gave up 3 bases and J gave up 6 bases; unmatched junction bases: 2. The CDR3 sequence is 12 residues long. The CDR3 spells CASSLTGSEQYF. In nucleotides, the CDR3 is TGTGCCAGCAGCTTGACAGGGTCCGAGCAGTACTTC.

A word on this clone: With a much larger clone just one base away, this may be a read error. The chain couples TRBV28 to TRBJ1-1; the D is unclear. The CDR3 contains 18 residues. From germline, CDR1 is MDHEN and CDR2 SYDVKM. Trimming shortened V by 2 bases and J by 0 bases, and 19 bases separated the two germline ends. CDR3 sequence reads: CASSLPPAADYMNTEAFF. CDR3 nucleotides: TGTGCCAGCAGTTTACCCCCAGCGGCGGACTATATGAACACTGAAGCTTTCTTT.

Remarks on this clone: Given a much more abundant clone one base away, this may be a read error. This chain links TRBV7-6 with TRBJ2-7; TRBD2 matches at 8 bases. The germline gives CDR1 SGHVS, CDR2 FNYEAQ. J was trimmed by 6 bases and V by 4 bases; bases with no gene match: 8. The CDR3 sequence is 14 residues long. The CDR3 DNA sequence: TGTGCCAGCAGCTCAGCGGGGGCTAGCTCCGAGCAGTACTTC. Its translation: CASSSAGASSEQYF.

This clone was detected ten times or more. This chain joins TRBV7-3 and TRBJ2-7; possibly TRBD1 or TRBD2 for D (5 bases each). CDR3 length: 13 residues. Germline-derived CDR1 and CDR2 are SGHTA and FQGTGA. V lost 4 bases and J lost 0, with 7 bases in between. The CDR3 DNA is TGTGCCAGCAGCTCCGGGGCCTCCTACGAGCAGTACTTC. Amino acid sequence: CASSSGASYEQYF.

In this sample, this clone turned up a few times. The chain has TRBV7-6 and TRBJ2-1; unclear D gene. V was trimmed by 5 bases and J by 6 bases, leaving 8 bases between them. The germline CDR1 and CDR2 sequences are SGHVS and FNYEAQ. The CDR3 spans 12 residues. The CDR3 DNA is TGTGCCAGCAGCACCAGACTCAATGAGCAGTTCTTC. It yields the protein CASSTRLNEQFF.

The chain links TRBV7-2 to TRBJ2-5, with a tentative D call TRBD2 (6 bases). CDR3 length: 15 residues. V gave up 7 bases and J gave up 0 bases, with 15 bases separating them. From germline, CDR1 is SGHTA and CDR2 FQGNSA. In DNA form, the CDR3 reads TGTGCCAGCACCCCTAATGGCGGGAACCAAGAGACCCAGTACTTC. This codes for CASTPNGGNQETQYF.

Turning to this clone: Since a much larger clone is just one base distant, this may be a read error. J is TRBJ2-2 and V is TRBV30, with D tentatively TRBD2 (5 bases). The CDR3 totals 15 residues. Germline lookup yields CDR1 GTSNPN and CDR2 SVGIG (reference sequence). CDR3 sequence (DNA): TGTGCCTGGAGCGACGGACTTTGGTGCCACCGGAGAGCTGTTTTT. Its protein is CAWSDGLWCHRRAVF.